The TCR beta chain under discussion was sequenced for a study of Graves' ophthalmopathy and Graves' hyperthyroidism. The CDR3 sequence is 16 residues long. V lost 5 bases to trimming and J lost 0 bases, with 16 bases between them. CDR1 is SGHTA and CDR2 is FQGTGA in the germline V gene. Investigators amplified TCR beta CDR3 regions from RNA transcripts. First-round RT-PCR used HTBI primers; second-round multiplex PCR followed. One entry per CDR3 protein, called by TCRdb with MiXCR from the multiplex PCR reads. The data contain hundreds of thousands of distinct CDR3 sequences, around a fifth of them singletons.

This chain uses TRBV7-3 with TRBJ1-1; no clear D. The sequence was obtained from a woman aged 18-29 years with stable Graves' hyperthyroidism. Some clones in this sample may be carry-over from other donors' samples. The sample taken for sequencing was peripheral blood. CDR3 in amino acids: CASSPWGGPLNTEAFF. DNA of the CDR3: TGTGCCAGCAGCCCCTGGGGAGGGCCGCTGAACACTGAAGCTTTCTTT.